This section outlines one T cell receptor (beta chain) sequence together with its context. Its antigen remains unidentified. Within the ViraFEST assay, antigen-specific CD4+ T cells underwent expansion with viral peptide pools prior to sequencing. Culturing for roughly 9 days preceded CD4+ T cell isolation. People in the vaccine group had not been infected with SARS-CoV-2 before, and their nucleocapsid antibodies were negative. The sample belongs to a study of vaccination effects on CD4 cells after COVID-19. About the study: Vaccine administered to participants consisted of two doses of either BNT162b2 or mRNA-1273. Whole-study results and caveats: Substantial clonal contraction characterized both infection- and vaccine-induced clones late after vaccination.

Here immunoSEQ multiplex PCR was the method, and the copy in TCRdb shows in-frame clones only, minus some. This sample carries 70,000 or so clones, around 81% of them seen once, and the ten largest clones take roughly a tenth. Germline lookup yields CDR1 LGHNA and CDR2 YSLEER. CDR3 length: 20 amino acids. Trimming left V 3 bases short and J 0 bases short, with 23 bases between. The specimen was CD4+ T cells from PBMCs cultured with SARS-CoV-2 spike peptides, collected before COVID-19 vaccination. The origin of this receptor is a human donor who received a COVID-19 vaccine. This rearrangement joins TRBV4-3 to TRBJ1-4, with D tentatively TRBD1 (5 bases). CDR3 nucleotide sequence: TGCGCCAGCAGCCACTGGCCCGCCCTCGACAGCCTTGCAACTAATGAAAAACTGTTTTTT. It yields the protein CASSHWPALDSLATNEKLFF.